The 12 T cell receptor beta chains below were found in one sample sequenced in a study of shared clonotypes between healthy human individuals. Using immunoSEQ multiplex PCR, the repertoire was profiled, and TCRdb retains in-frame clones only, with some absent. The table shows under 700,000 clones, with 95% occurring only once. Naivety among CD8 cells was defined by CD45RO negativity and positive CCR7 selection, thereby excluding terminally differentiated effector memory CD45RA+ cells. Sequenced input: naive CD8+ T cells sorted from blood. The receptors were gathered from a woman younger than 45 in good health.

This chain joins TRBV9 and TRBJ2-7, with 9 positions matching TRBD1. V was pared by 3 bases and J by 2 bases, with 9 bases of the junction left unmatched. The length of the CDR3 is 16 residues. The V gene's germline CDR1 is SGDLS and CDR2 YYNGEE. The CDR3 reads CASSALSGTGTYEQYF. The DNA of the CDR3 is TGTGCCAGCAGCGCTCTTTCAGGGACAGGGACCTACGAGCAGTACTTC.

V is TRBV7-8 and J is TRBJ1-2; D call uncertain. Germline values: CDR1 SGHVS, CDR2 FQNEAQ. Trimming stripped 5 bases from V and 6 bases from J, with 22 bases between. The CDR3 contains 16 residues. CDR3: CASSPHPRREPDGYTF. CDR3 sequence (DNA): TGTGCCAGCAGCCCCCATCCCCGGAGAGAACCCGATGGCTACACCTTC. The variable domain in full, with the rest retrieved from reference TRBV7-8 and TRBJ1-2, is GAGVSQSPRYKVAKRGQDVALRCDPISGHVSLFWYQQALGQGPEFLTYFQNEAQLDKSGLPSDRFFAERPEGSVSTLKIQRTQQEDSAVYLCASSPHPRREPDGYTFGSGTRLTVV.

V gene TRBV6-5 combines with J gene TRBJ1-2; D gene uncertain. Between the trimmed V and J ends, which lost 6 bases and 8 bases, there was a span of 19 bases. Looked up from germline, CDR1 is MNHEY and CDR2 is SVGAGI. There are 14 residues in the CDR3. In nucleotides, the CDR3 is TGTGCCAGCAGCATGTGGCAGGACCTAGAGGGCTACACCTTC. As protein: CASSMWQDLEGYTF.

The J gene is TRBJ1-5, the V gene TRBV28; D is possibly TRBD1 (5 bases). The CDR3 has 17 residues. V was pared by 5 bases and J by 0 bases, with 17 bases between. The germline V gene has CDR1 MDHEN and CDR2 SYDVKM. CDR3 nucleotides: TGTGCCAGCAGTCCCGGTCCGGGGGGGTATAGCAATCAGCCCCAGCATTTT. It translates to CASSPGPGGYSNQPQHF.

The chain couples TRBV5-1 to TRBJ1-1; TRBD1 matches at 8 bases. CDR1 and CDR2 from the germline V gene are SGHRS and YFSETQ. The J segment lost 7 bases and the V segment lost 1 base, leaving 3 bases of the junction unmatched. The CDR3 extends over 13 amino acids. CDR3 nucleotide sequence: TGCGCCAGCAGCTTGCAGGGGGCCCTTGAAGCTTTCTTT. It codes for CASSLQGALEAFF.

The chain is built from TRBV18 and TRBJ1-2; weak D call: TRBD1 (5 bases). Trimming stripped 3 bases from V and 8 bases from J, with 16 bases between. The germline V gene has CDR1 KGHSH and CDR2 LQKENI. The CDR3 contains 14 residues. CDR3 amino acids: CASSPTAGAGGYTF. The CDR3 DNA reads as TGTGCCAGCTCACCCACCGCCGGGGCGGGAGGCTACACCTTC.

The chain has TRBV5-8 and TRBJ2-7; 8 bases are shared with TRBD2. Trimming cost V 2 bases and J 0 bases; bases outside gene matches: 4. Per germline, CDR1 SGHTS and CDR2 YDEGEE. This CDR3 contains 15 residues. The CDR3 sequence is CASSFSGTSSYEQYF. CDR3 bases: TGTGCCAGCAGCTTTTCCGGGACTAGCTCCTACGAGCAGTACTTC.

This rearrangement joins TRBV5-6 to TRBJ2-7; the D call may be TRBD1 or TRBD2 (5 bases each). V was trimmed by 0 bases and J by 5 bases, leaving 12 bases between them. Germline CDR1 is SGHDT and CDR2 is YYEEEE. The length of the CDR3 is 14 residues. The CDR3 protein is CASSLGRGVDEQYF. The CDR3 DNA reads as TGTGCCAGCAGCTTGGGGAGAGGGGTGGACGAGCAGTACTTC.

This clone was seen just once. V usage is TRBV9 and J usage is TRBJ1-2; TRBD1 matches 8 bases. The CDR3 loop spans 15 amino acids. CDR1 and CDR2 from the germline V gene are SGDLS and YYNGEE. J lost 5 bases, V lost 3 bases, and 9 bases had no gene match. CDR3 nucleotide sequence: TGTGCCAGCAGCGGCTACAGGGGGTTGGAATATGGCTACACCTTC. This codes for CASSGYRGLEYGYTF.

This clone was observed once. This chain joins TRBV5-1 and TRBJ2-5, with D uncertain. Germline values: CDR1 SGHRS, CDR2 YFSETQ. The length of the CDR3 is 15 residues. V was pared by 0 bases and J by 0 bases, with 9 bases between. The CDR3 loop is CASSLVGSYQETQYF. CDR3 coding DNA: TGCGCCAGCAGCTTGGTCGGATCGTACCAAGAGACCCAGTACTTC.

The chain carries TRBV7-2 and TRBJ2-7; D gene uncertain. Germline CDR1 and CDR2: SGHTA and FQGNSA. Trimming cost V 5 bases and J 2 bases, with 4 bases left between them. The CDR3 loop spans 11 amino acids. In DNA form, the CDR3 reads TGTGCCAGCAGCCGCCCCTACGAGCAGTACTTC. Translation: CASSRPYEQYF.

V gene TRBV4-2 combines with J gene TRBJ1-5; possible D gene TRBD1, 5 bases. The ends were cut back, 0 bases at V and 4 bases at J, with 16 bases in the middle. CDR1 is LGHNA and CDR2 is YNFKEQ in the germline V gene. The CDR3 runs 17 residues. Here the CDR3 reads CASSQEAAPGGNQPQHF. The CDR3 DNA reads TGTGCCAGCAGCCAAGAGGCTGCCCCGGGGGGGAATCAGCCCCAGCATTTT.